A selection of T cell receptor beta chains follows, all from one sample in a study of cytomegalovirus exposure and HLA in healthy donors. Profiled with immunoSEQ multiplex PCR; TCRdb holds only in-frame clones, not every one. The data contain over 150,000 clones, 65% to 85% of them singletons. The material sequenced was PBMCs. The receptors stem from a man between 18 and 35 years old in good health and CMV-seronegative. The CDR3 runs from the conserved cysteine through the conserved F or W. The D gene is left open where the match is weak. The size of a clone is reported for some rows only, either as once, few or many, or as a class for expanded clones.

>TRBJ2-3|TRBD2|TRBV5-1|.
TGCGCCAGCAGCTTACCCGGGACTAGCGAGGCGGATACGCAGTATTTT
CASSLPGTSEADTQYF
>TRBJ2-1|.|TRBV9|.
TGTGCCAGCACCAAAGACTCATCTTATGGCAATGAGCAGTTCTTC
CASTKDSSYGNEQFF
>TRBJ1-1|TRBD1|TRBV6-6|.
TGTGCCAGCAGGCAAAACCGGGGACAGGCCTCGTTCTTT
CASRQNRGQASFF
>TRBJ1-6|TRBD1|TRBV27|.
TGTGCCAGCAGCACGTACAGGGGCGCCAGTTCACCCCTCCACTTT
CASSTYRGASSPLHF
>TRBJ2-1|.|TRBV19|.
TGTGCCAGTAGTATCCCCAGTATCTCCTACAATGAGCAGTTCTTC
CASSIPSISYNEQFF
>TRBJ2-3|.|TRBV7-9|few
TGTGCCAGCAGCTTGACAGCTTCTACCACAGATACGCAGTATTTT
CASSLTASTTDTQYF
>TRBJ1-6|.|TRBV18|.
TGTGCCAGCTCCCTCGCCTCTAGCTCCTATAATTCACCCCTCCACTTT
CASSLASSSYNSPLHF
>TRBJ2-1|TRBD1|TRBV7-3|.
TGTGCCAGCAGCTTAGGGACAGGGGGCGCGCAGTTCTTC
CASSLGTGGAQFF
>TRBJ1-6|.|TRBV6-1|.
TGTGCCAGCAGTGAAGTCGACACCCCGTATAATTCACCCCTCCACTTT
CASSEVDTPYNSPLHF
>TRBJ2-1|TRBD2|TRBV10-3|.
TGTGCCATCAGGGGAGCTAGCGGGGGGGAGAGCTCCTACAATGAGCAGTTCTTC
CAIRGASGGESSYNEQFF
>TRBJ2-3|.|TRBV5-1|.
TGCGCCAGCAGCGGGGCGCTATACACAGATACGCAGTATTTT
CASSGALYTDTQYF
>TRBJ2-2|.|TRBV5-4|.
TGTGCCAGCAGCTTCCGGACAGCTTCGAACACCGGGGAGCTGTTTTTT
CASSFRTASNTGELFF
>TRBJ2-1|TRBD1|TRBV6-1|once
TGTGCCAGCAGTGTGACCGGGACAGGGGTAGGGGAGCAGTTCTTC
CASSVTGTGVGEQFF
>TRBJ2-3|TRBD1|TRBV10-3|.
TGTGCCATCAGCTCGACAGGGGGAGAATCAGATACGCAGTATTTT
CAISSTGGESDTQYF
>TRBJ2-5|.|TRBV7-3|.
TGTGCCAGCAGCCAATTAGGGGGAGCTGATGGTGAGACCCAGTACTTC
CASSQLGGADGETQYF
>TRBJ2-1|TRBD2|TRBV19|.
TGTGCCAGTAGTCAACTCCCCGGACTAGCGGGGGGGCTTATTGAGCAGTTCTTC
CASSQLPGLAGGLIEQFF
>TRBJ1-2|.|TRBV30|.
TGTGCCTTGCGACGGAGGGATAGCTATGGCTACACCTTC
CALRRRDSYGYTF
>TRBJ1-2|TRBD1|TRBV4-3|.
TGCGCCAGCAGCCAAGGGCAGGACAGGAGCTATGGCTACACCTTC
CASSQGQDRSYGYTF
>TRBJ1-5|.|TRBV6-5|.
TGTGCCAGCAGTTACTTGCAGGATAGCAATCAGCCCCAGCATTTT
CASSYLQDSNQPQHF
>TRBJ2-7|TRBD2|TRBV27|.
TGTGCCGGCAGCGTCGACTACTCCGGGAGGAGCTACTTC
CAGSVDYSGRSYF
>TRBJ1-1|.|TRBV18|.
TGTGCCAGCTCCCAGGAGACAGCCCTGAGCACTGAAGCTTTCTTT
CASSQETALSTEAFF
>TRBJ1-1|.|TRBV4-1|few
TGCGCCAGCAGCCAAGATCCGCACAGCACCACTGAAGCTTTCTTT
CASSQDPHSTTEAFF
>TRBJ1-5|TRBD1|TRBV28|.
TGTGCCAGCAGCCCAACGGGACAGAGAAATCAGCCCCAGCATTTT
CASSPTGQRNQPQHF
>TRBJ2-7|TRBD1|TRBV7-8|.
TGTGCCAGCAGCTTAGCGCTTGGGACAGGAATCTACGAGCAGTACTTC
CASSLALGTGIYEQYF
>TRBJ2-7|.|TRBV18|.
TGTGCCAGCTCACCACCCGAAGCGAGGGAGCAGTACTTC
CASSPPEAREQYF
>TRBJ1-4|.|TRBV7-2|.
TGTGCCAGCAGCTTCCGGGACTCCGTTGAGGAATTGTTTTTT
CASSFRDSVEELFF
>TRBJ2-1|TRBD2|TRBV27|.
TGTGCCAGCAGGGGACTAGCGGGGGTCAATGAGCAGTTCTTC
CASRGLAGVNEQFF
>TRBJ2-2|.|TRBV30|.
TGTGCCTGGAGTGTGATCGTGGCAACCGGGGAGCTGTTTTTT
CAWSVIVATGELFF
>TRBJ2-7|TRBD1|TRBV6-5|.
TGTGCCAGCAGTTTTTGGCAGGGGGCCTACGAGCAGTACTTC
CASSFWQGAYEQYF
>TRBJ2-3|.|TRBV9|.
TGTGCCAGCAGCCAGGCCTCCACAGATACGCAGTATTTT
CASSQASTDTQYF
>TRBJ1-6|.|TRBV7-9|.
TGTGCCAGCAGCTTAGTCGGCAGGGGTAATTCACCCCTCCACTTT
CASSLVGRGNSPLHF
>TRBJ1-6|.|TRBV25-1|.
TGTGCCAGCAGTGAAAGGTCATCTCGGGGTTCACCCCTCCACTTT
CASSERSSRGSPLHF
>TRBJ2-7|TRBD2|TRBV5-5|.
TGTGCCAGCAGCTTGGCCCCTAGCGGGGGGTACGAGCAGTACTTC
CASSLAPSGGYEQYF
>TRBJ2-3|.|TRBV2|.
TGTGCCAGCAATGCCCAGGGACTGGGCACAGATACGCAGTATTTT
CASNAQGLGTDTQYF
>TRBJ1-4|.|TRBV7-6|few
TGTGCCAGCAGCTTACGGGGTCGGGGTGAAAAACTGTTTTTT
CASSLRGRGEKLFF
>TRBJ2-5|.|TRBV15|.
TGTGCCACCAGCAGAGAGGGGGGGGCTTGGGAGACCCAGTACTTC
CATSREGGAWETQYF
>TRBJ1-2|.|TRBV7-9|.
TGTGCCAGCAGCTTGGCAGGGTGGGACTATGGCTACACCTTC
CASSLAGWDYGYTF
>TRBJ1-6|.|TRBV5-1|.
TGCGCCAGCAGCTTGGCTAGTCGGACAGCCTCGTATAACTTCAATTCACCCCTCCACTTT
CASSLASRTASYNFNSPLHF
>TRBJ2-7|.|TRBV7-3|.
TGTGCCAGCAGCTACCCGGGGTTCCCCTACGAGCAGTACTTC
CASSYPGFPYEQYF
>TRBJ1-1|.|TRBV14|.
TGTGCCAGCAGCCAGACTGGAGAGGGGGAATCTAAAGCTTTCTTT
CASSQTGEGESKAFF
>TRBJ2-2|TRBD1|TRBV5-1|once
TGCGCCAGCAGCCCCCCGGGACAGGGAGGCCCCGGGGAGCTGTTTTTT
CASSPPGQGGPGELFF
>TRBJ2-4|.|TRBV9|few
TGTGCCAGCAGCGCCGACAGCCACGCCAAAAACAGTCAGTACTTC
CASSADSHAKNSQYF
>TRBJ2-6|TRBD2|TRBV7-6|.
TGTGCCAGCAGTTTGACGGGGGGGAACTCTGGGGCCAACGTCCTGACTTTC
CASSLTGGNSGANVLTF
>TRBJ2-7|TRBD1|TRBV7-9|.
TGTGCCAGCAGCTTAGGGACAGGGCGATACGAGCAGTACTTC
CASSLGTGRYEQYF
>TRBJ1-3|.|TRBV19|.
TGTGCCAGTAGTTTTACCGACAGCTCTGGAAACACCATATATTTT
CASSFTDSSGNTIYF
>TRBJ1-2|TRBD1|TRBV29-1|.
TGCAGCGTTGTGGGGACAGGGGTCGGAATGGACTATGGCTACACCTTC
CSVVGTGVGMDYGYTF
>TRBJ1-1|TRBD1|TRBV7-3|.
TGTGCCAGCAGCTCCACAGGGGGCCCAATGAACACTGAAGCTTTCTTT
CASSSTGGPMNTEAFF
>TRBJ2-4|TRBD2|TRBV19|.
TGTGCCAGTAGTAGGGAGCGGGGGGCCAAAAACAGTCAGTACTTC
CASSRERGAKNSQYF